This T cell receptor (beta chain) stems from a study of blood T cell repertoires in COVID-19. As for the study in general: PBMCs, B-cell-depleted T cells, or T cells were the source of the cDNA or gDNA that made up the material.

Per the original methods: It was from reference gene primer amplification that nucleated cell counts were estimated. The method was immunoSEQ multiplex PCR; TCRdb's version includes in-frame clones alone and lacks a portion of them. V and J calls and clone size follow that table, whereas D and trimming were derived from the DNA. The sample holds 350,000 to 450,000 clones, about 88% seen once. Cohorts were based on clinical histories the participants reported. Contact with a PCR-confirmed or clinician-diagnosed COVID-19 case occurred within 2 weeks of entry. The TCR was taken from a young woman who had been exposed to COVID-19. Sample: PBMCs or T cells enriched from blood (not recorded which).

CDR3 sequence reads: CASSLGFSYEQYF. The CDR3 nucleotides read TGTGCCAGCAGTTTGGGCTTCTCCTACGAGCAGTACTTC. This rearrangement joins TRBV28 to TRBJ2-7; D uncertain. The CDR3 runs to 13 residues. V was cut by 3 bases and J by 0 bases, with 6 bases left in between. CDR1 and CDR2 from the germline V gene are MDHEN and SYDVKM.